These 24 T cell receptor beta chains came from one sample sequenced in a study of T cell responses to AZD1222 COVID-19 vaccine. TCRdb's copy holds only in-frame clones and misses some; the assay was immunoSEQ multiplex PCR. Of 160,000 or so clones in the sample, 80% to 95% were seen once. The specimen was peripheral blood, collected on day 0 of AZD1222 vaccination. The receptors shown here come from an adult in good health.

The genes are TRBV6-5 and TRBJ1-5; weak D call: TRBD1 (5 bases). This CDR3 region has 14 residues. With 8 bases removed from V and 0 bases from J, the gap between germline ends came to 11 bases. CDR1 and CDR2 from the germline V gene are MNHEY and SVGAGI. The CDR3 DNA is TGTGCCAGCCAGCCAGGGTATAGCAATCAGCCCCAGCATTTT. Translation gives CASQPGYSNQPQHF.

This clone has a handful of counts. J is TRBJ1-1 and V is TRBV19, with D unresolved. V dropped 4 bases and J dropped 2 bases, with 11 bases sitting between them. Germline values: CDR1 LNHDA, CDR2 SQIVND (reference sequence). CDR3 length equals 14 residues. This CDR3 reads CASSTVGFNTEAFF. CDR3 coding DNA: TGTGCCAGTAGTACTGTGGGCTTTAACACTGAAGCTTTCTTT.

V usage is TRBV11-3 and J usage is TRBJ2-5; the D gene is possibly TRBD2 (6 bases). V lost 4 bases to trimming and J lost 5 bases, with 23 bases between them. This CDR3 has 17 amino acids. Germline V CDR1 and CDR2: SGHNT, YENEEA. The CDR3 sequence is CASSSHRISGGRETQYF. CDR3 in DNA: TGTGCCAGCAGCTCCCATCGGATTAGCGGTGGGAGGGAGACCCAGTACTTC.

The chain combines TRBV6-2 or TRBV6-3 with TRBJ2-7; D possibly corresponds to TRBD1 (5 bases). Germline CDR1 reads MNHEY; CDR2 reads SVGEGT. This CDR3 is built from 13 residues. The V end lost 2 bases, the J end lost 3 bases, and 8 bases lay between the germline ends. Written as DNA, the CDR3 is TGTGCCAGCAGTTACCAGGGCGTCTACGAGCAGTACTTC. Its protein product is CASSYQGVYEQYF.

The rearrangement uses TRBV5-8 and TRBJ1-2, with 8 positions matching TRBD1. The CDR3 extends over 14 amino acids. Germline V gene sequence: CDR1 SGHTS, CDR2 YDEGEE. V shed 4 bases, J shed 2 bases, and the junction held 4 bases outside the gene matches. The CDR3 spells CASSLWTGNYGYTF. As DNA, the CDR3 is TGTGCCAGCAGCCTGTGGACAGGGAACTATGGCTACACCTTC.

CDR3 in amino acids: CASSRISQGDGYTF. The CDR3 DNA reads TGTGCCAGCTCACGAATATCACAGGGCGATGGCTACACCTTC. This sequence joins TRBV18 and TRBJ1-2; D may be TRBD1 (6 bases). V was cut by 4 bases and J by 6 bases, with 15 bases left in between. Germline CDR1 KGHSH, CDR2 LQKENI. The CDR3 length is 14 residues.

The chain combines TRBV25-1 with TRBJ2-1; a weak D match, TRBD1 (6 bases). CDR3 size: 14 residues. Germline CDR1 MGHDK, CDR2 SYGVNS. The V gene lost 10 bases and the J gene lost 4 bases, with 17 bases spanning the gap. The CDR3 loop reads CAIHRASKYNEQFF. CDR3 DNA sequence: TGTGCCATCCACAGGGCCTCGAAGTACAATGAGCAGTTCTTC.

The chain employs TRBV28 and TRBJ1-2; a weak D match, TRBD1 (6 bases). Germline CDR1 MDHEN, CDR2 SYDVKM. The CDR3 covers 14 residues. V lost 6 bases and J 0 bases, leaving 11 bases between the germline ends. The CDR3 DNA sequence: TGTGCCAGCAGGGACAGAAACGCTAACTATGGCTACACCTTC. This gives the protein CASRDRNANYGYTF.

The CDR3 spells CASSPFARENTGELFF. In DNA, the CDR3 is TGTGCCAGCTCACCATTTGCTAGAGAGAACACCGGGGAGCTGTTTTTT. V is TRBV18 and J is TRBJ2-2, with unresolved D. Germline V lookup: CDR1 KGHSH, CDR2 LQKENI. The CDR3 runs to 16 residues. Trimming removed 2 bases from V and 1 base from J, with 11 bases in between.

V and J are TRBV30 and TRBJ2-1; 14 nucleotides line up with TRBD2. This CDR3 region has 15 residues. With 2 bases clipped from V and 7 bases from J, the junction kept 4 bases outside the gene matches. Germline loops: CDR1 GTSNPN, CDR2 SVGIG (reference sequence). The CDR3 sequence: CAWSPTSGRDNEQFF. CDR3 bases: TGTGCCTGGAGTCCGACTAGCGGGAGGGATAATGAGCAGTTCTTC.

The chain joins TRBV4-1 to TRBJ2-7, with D maybe TRBD2 (5 bases). V was trimmed by 1 base and J by 3 bases, leaving 7 bases between them. Germline loops: CDR1 MGHRA, CDR2 YSYEKL. The CDR3 spans 13 residues. Written as DNA, the CDR3 is TGCGCCAGCAGCCAAGGTCGGGACTACGAGCAGTACTTC. Its protein is CASSQGRDYEQYF.

This chain uses TRBV10-3 with TRBJ1-2; TRBD1 matches 8 bases. Germline V lookup: CDR1 ENHRY, CDR2 SYGVKD. This CDR3 is 14 amino acids long. The junction had 10 bases not matched to a gene; V was cut back by 7 bases and J by 6 bases. The CDR3: CAIKSGGAFHGYTF. CDR3 coding DNA: TGTGCCATCAAGTCAGGGGGCGCTTTCCATGGCTACACCTTC.

The genes are TRBV2 and TRBJ2-2; TRBD2 matches at 7 bases. The CDR3 extends over 13 amino acids. Germline lookup yields CDR1 SNHLY and CDR2 FYNNEI. V was clipped by 7 bases and J by 3 bases; unmatched bases: 2. Here the CDR3 DNA reads TGTGCCAGCACTAGCGGTGACACCGGGGAGCTGTTTTTT. Translating gives CASTSGDTGELFF.

The chain carries TRBV28 and TRBJ1-1; D might be TRBD1 (5 bases). Per the germline V gene, CDR1 is MDHEN and CDR2 is SYDVKM. V lost 10 bases and J lost 0, with 12 bases in between. The CDR3 is 13 amino acids. The DNA for the CDR3 is TGTGCCATTACTTCAGGGATGAACACTGAAGCTTTCTTT. Amino acid sequence: CAITSGMNTEAFF.

V gene TRBV10-2 combines with J gene TRBJ1-5; 7 positions agree with TRBD1. Germline lookup yields CDR1 WSHSY and CDR2 SAAADI. The J segment lost 2 bases and the V segment lost 4 bases, leaving 2 bases of the junction unmatched. CDR3 size: 14 residues. The CDR3: CASSGTGGNQPQHF. The CDR3 coding sequence is TGCGCCAGCAGTGGAACAGGGGGCAATCAGCCCCAGCATTTT.

The J gene is TRBJ1-5, the V gene TRBV4-3; D not resolved. CDR1 and CDR2 (germline): LGHNA, YSLEER. The CDR3 has 17 amino acids. V was cut by 0 bases and J by 2 bases, with 14 bases left in between. The CDR3 DNA reads TGCGCCAGCAGCCAAGATCTGGGTGGAGTCGGCAATCAGCCCCAGCATTTT. It yields the protein CASSQDLGGVGNQPQHF.

The chain joins TRBV21-1 to TRBJ2-3. TRBV21-1 is flagged as a pseudogene. The CDR3 is 18 residues long. In DNA, the CDR3 is TGTGCCAGCAGCGGGGGTGGTTCGGGCGTGGAACACACAGATACGCAGTATTTT. As protein: CASSGGGSGVEHTDTQYF.

The sample holds one count of this clone. The chain is built from TRBV7-3 and TRBJ2-2; possible D gene TRBD1, 6 bases. CDR3 length: 15 residues. V was pared by 3 bases and J by 9 bases, with 17 bases between. Germline values: CDR1 SGHTA, CDR2 FQGTGA. The CDR3 loop is CASSFIRDTLRELFF. Here the CDR3 DNA reads TGTGCCAGCAGCTTTATACGGGACACTCTCCGGGAGCTGTTTTTT.

V gene TRBV5-5 combines with J gene TRBJ1-2, with D maybe TRBD1 (6 bases). Per the germline V gene, CDR1 is SGHKS and CDR2 is YYEKEE (reference sequence). The CDR3 covers 14 residues. Trimming pared 2 bases from V and 4 bases from J, leaving 12 bases between. The CDR3 sequence is CASSFQGQPYGYTF. The CDR3 DNA is TGTGCCAGCAGCTTCCAAGGACAGCCCTATGGCTACACCTTC.

The chain combines TRBV5-6 with TRBJ2-5; D remains ambiguous. CDR1 and CDR2 (germline): SGHDT, YYEEEE. The CDR3 runs to 11 residues. V lost 2 bases, J lost 5 bases, and 4 bases lay in between. CDR3 DNA: TGTGCCAGCAGCTTATCGGAGACCCAGTACTTC. This sequence encodes CASSLSETQYF.

The genes are TRBV30 and TRBJ1-1, with 12 positions matching TRBD1. CDR1 and CDR2 (germline): GTSNPN, SVGIG (reference sequence). J lost 5 bases, V lost 5 bases, and 15 bases had no gene match. The CDR3 runs 17 residues. The CDR3 is CAWFGTGGVKEDTEAFF. The CDR3, as DNA: TGTGCCTGGTTCGGGACAGGGGGCGTTAAGGAAGATACTGAAGCTTTCTTT.

V is TRBV7-8 and J is TRBJ1-2, with TRBD1 matching 8 bases. With V trimmed by 4 bases and J by 4 bases, 5 bases remained unmatched. Germline CDR1 is SGHVS and CDR2 is FQNEAQ. The CDR3 has 14 amino acids. The CDR3 loop is CASSWTGRPYGYTF. CDR3 in DNA: TGTGCCAGCAGCTGGACAGGGAGACCCTATGGCTACACCTTC.

The genes are TRBV4-1 and TRBJ1-2; D might be TRBD1 (5 bases). CDR1 and CDR2 (germline): MGHRA, YSYEKL. Trimming removed 0 bases at V and 4 bases at J, with 9 bases between. The CDR3 is 14 amino acids. The CDR3 sequence: CASSQDTTGYGYTF. The CDR3 bases are TGCGCCAGCAGCCAAGATACAACAGGCTATGGCTACACCTTC.

This chain joins TRBV28 and TRBJ1-4; a weak D match, TRBD1 (6 bases). The CDR3 totals 14 residues. Trimming pared 9 bases from V and 5 bases from J, leaving 16 bases between. CDR1 and CDR2 (germline): MDHEN, SYDVKM. The CDR3 nucleotides read TGTGCCAGTGGGGGCGGGTCGGGGAATGAAAAACTGTTTTTT. This codes for CASGGGSGNEKLFF. Together with reference TRBV28 and TRBJ1-4, the CDR3 gives the full variable domain: DVKVTQSSRYLVKRTGEKVFLECVQDMDHENMFWYRQDPGLGLRLIYFSYDVKMKEKGDIPEGYSVSREKKERFSLILESASTNQTSMYLCASGGGSGNEKLFFGSGTQLSVL.